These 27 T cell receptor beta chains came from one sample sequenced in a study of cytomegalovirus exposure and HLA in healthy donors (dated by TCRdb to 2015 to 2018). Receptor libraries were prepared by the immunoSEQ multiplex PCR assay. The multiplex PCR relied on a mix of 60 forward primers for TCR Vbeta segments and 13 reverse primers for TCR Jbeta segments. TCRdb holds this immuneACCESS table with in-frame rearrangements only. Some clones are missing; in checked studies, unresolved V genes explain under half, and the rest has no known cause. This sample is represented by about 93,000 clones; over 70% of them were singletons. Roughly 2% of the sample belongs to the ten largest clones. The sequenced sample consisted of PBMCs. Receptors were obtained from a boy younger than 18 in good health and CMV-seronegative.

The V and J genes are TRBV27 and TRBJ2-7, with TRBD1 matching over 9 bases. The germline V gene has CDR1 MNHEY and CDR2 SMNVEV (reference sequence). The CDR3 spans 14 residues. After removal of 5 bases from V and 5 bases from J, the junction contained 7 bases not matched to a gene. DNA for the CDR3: TGTGCCAGCAGTCTCCGACAGGGGGGGAACGAGCAGTACTTC. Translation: CASSLRQGGNEQYF.

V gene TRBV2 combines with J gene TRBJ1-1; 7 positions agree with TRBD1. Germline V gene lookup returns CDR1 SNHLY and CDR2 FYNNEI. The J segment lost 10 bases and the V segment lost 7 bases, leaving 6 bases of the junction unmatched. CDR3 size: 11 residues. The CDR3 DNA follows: TGTGCCAGCACCGGATGGGACAGAGCTTTCTTT. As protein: CASTGWDRAFF.

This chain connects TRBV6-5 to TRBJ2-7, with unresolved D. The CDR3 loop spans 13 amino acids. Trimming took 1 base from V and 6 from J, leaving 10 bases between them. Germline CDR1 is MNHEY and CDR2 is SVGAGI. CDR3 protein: CASSYYSSGEQYF. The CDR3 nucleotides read TGTGCCAGCAGTTACTACTCCTCGGGCGAGCAGTACTTC.

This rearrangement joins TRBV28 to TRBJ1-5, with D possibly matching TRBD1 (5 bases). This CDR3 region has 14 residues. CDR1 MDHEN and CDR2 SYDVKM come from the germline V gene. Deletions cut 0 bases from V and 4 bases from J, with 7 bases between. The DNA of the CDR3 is TGTGCCAGCAGTTTATGGACAGAGAATCAGCCCCAGCATTTT. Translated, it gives CASSLWTENQPQHF.

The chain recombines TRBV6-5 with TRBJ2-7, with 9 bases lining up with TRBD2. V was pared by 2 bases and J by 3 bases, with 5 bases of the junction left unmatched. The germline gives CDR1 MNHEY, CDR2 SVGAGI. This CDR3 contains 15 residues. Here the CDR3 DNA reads TGTGCCAGCAGTTACGGCCTAGCGGGGTACTACGAGCAGTACTTC. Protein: CASSYGLAGYYEQYF.

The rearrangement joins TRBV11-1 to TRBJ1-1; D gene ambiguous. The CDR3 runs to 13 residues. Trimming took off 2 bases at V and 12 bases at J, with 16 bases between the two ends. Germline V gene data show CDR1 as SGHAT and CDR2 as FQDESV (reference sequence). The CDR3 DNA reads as TGTGCCAGCAGCTTACTCCAGGCTCAAAGAACTTTCTTT. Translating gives CASSLLQAQRTFF.

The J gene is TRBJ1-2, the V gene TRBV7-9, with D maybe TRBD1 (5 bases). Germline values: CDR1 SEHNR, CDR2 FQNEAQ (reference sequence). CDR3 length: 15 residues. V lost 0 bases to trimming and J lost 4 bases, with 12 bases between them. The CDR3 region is CASSLAGQRVYGYTF. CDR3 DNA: TGTGCCAGCAGCTTAGCGGGGCAGCGGGTCTATGGCTACACCTTC.

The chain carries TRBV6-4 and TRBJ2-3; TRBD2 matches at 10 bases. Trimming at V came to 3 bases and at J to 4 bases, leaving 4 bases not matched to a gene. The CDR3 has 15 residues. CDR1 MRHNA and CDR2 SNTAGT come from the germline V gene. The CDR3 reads CASSELAGRADTQYF. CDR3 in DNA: TGTGCCAGCAGTGAACTAGCGGGACGGGCAGATACGCAGTATTTT.

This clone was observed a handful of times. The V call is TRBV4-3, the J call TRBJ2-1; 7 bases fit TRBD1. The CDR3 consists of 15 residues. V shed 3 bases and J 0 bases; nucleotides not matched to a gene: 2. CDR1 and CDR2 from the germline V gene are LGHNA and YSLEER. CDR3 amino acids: CASSHDRVSYNEQFF. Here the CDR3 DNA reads TGCGCCAGCAGCCATGACAGGGTCTCCTACAATGAGCAGTTCTTC.

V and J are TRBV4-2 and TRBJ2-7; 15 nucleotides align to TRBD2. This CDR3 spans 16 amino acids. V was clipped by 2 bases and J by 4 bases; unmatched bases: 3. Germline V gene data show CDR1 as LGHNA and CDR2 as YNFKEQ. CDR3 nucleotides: TGTGCCAGCAGCCAACCGGGGACTAGCGGGAGGTACGAGCAGTACTTC. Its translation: CASSQPGTSGRYEQYF.

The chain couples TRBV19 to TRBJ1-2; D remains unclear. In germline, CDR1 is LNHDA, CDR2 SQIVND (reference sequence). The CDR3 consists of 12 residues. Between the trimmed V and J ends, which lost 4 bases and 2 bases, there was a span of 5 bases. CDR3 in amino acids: CASSRANYGYTF. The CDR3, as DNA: TGTGCCAGTAGTAGAGCGAACTATGGCTACACCTTC. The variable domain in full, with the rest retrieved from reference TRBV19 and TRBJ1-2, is DGGITQSPKYLFRKEGQNVTLSCEQNLNHDAMYWYRQDPGQGLRLIYYSQIVNDFQKGDIAEGYSVSREKKESFPLTVTSAQKNPTAFYLCASSRANYGYTFGSGTRLTVV.

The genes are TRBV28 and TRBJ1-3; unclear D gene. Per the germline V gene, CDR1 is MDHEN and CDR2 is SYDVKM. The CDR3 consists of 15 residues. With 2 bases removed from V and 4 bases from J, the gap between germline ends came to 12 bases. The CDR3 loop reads CASSLRRRRGNTIYF. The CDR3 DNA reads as TGTGCCAGCAGTTTACGTAGGCGGAGAGGAAACACCATATATTTT.

Written as DNA, the CDR3 is TGTGCCAGCAGCCTGGGATTGGGAGTCGAGCAGTACTTC. It codes for CASSLGLGVEQYF. The V and J genes are TRBV7-9 and TRBJ2-7; a possible D gene is TRBD2 (5 bases). Trimming cost V 5 bases and J 6 bases, with 14 bases left between them. Per the germline V gene, CDR1 is SEHNR and CDR2 is FQNEAQ (reference sequence). This CDR3 region has 13 residues.

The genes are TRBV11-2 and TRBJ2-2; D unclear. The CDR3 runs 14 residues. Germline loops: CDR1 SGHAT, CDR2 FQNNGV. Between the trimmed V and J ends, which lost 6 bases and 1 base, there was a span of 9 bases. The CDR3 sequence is CASSLSRNTGELFF. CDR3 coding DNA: TGTGCCAGCAGTCTCAGTCGGAACACCGGGGAGCTGTTTTTT.

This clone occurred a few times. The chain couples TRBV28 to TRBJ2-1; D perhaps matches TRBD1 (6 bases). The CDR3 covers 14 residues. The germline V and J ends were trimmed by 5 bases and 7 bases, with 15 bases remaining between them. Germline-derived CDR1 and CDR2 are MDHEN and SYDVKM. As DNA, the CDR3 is TGTGCCAGCAGTCCATGGGAAGGGGGAAATGAGCAGTTCTTC. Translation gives CASSPWEGGNEQFF.

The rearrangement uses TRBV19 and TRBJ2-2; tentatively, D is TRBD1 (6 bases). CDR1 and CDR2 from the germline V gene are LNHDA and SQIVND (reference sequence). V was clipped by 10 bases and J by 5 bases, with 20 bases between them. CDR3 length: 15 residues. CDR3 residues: CATQTGTLETGELFF. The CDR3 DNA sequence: TGTGCCACTCAAACCGGGACACTCGAAACCGGGGAGCTGTTTTTT.

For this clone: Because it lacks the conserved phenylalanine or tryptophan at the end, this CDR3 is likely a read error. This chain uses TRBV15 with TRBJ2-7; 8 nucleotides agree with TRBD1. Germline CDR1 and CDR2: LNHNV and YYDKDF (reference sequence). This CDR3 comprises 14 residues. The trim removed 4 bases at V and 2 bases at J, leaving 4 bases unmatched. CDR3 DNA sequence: TGTGCCACCAGCAAAGACAGGGGCACCTACGAGCAGTACCTC. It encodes CATSKDRGTYEQYL.

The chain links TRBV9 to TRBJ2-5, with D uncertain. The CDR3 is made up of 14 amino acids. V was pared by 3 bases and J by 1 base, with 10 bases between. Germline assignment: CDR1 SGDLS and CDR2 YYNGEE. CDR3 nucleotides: TGTGCCAGCAGCGCCGAGGTGGCCCAAGAGACCCAGTACTTC. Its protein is CASSAEVAQETQYF.

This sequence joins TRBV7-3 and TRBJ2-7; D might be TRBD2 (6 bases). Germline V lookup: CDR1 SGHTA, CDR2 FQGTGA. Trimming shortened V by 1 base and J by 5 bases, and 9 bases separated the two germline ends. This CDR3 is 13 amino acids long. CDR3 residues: CASSLRGGNEQYF. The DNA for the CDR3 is TGTGCCAGCAGCTTAAGAGGCGGGAACGAGCAGTACTTC.

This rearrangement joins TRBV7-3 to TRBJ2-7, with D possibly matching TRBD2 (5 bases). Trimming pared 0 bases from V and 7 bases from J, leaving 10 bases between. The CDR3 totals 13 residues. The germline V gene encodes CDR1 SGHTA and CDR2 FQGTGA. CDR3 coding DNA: TGTGCCAGCAGCTTAACTGGAGGCGGAGAGCAGTACTTC. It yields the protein CASSLTGGGEQYF.

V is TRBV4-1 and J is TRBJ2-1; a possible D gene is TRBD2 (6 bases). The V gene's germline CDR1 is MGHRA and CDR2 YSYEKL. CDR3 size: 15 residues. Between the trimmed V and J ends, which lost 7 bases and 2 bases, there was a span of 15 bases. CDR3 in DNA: TGCGCCAGCAACATAAACCCGGGAGCCTACAATGAGCAGTTCTTC. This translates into CASNINPGAYNEQFF.

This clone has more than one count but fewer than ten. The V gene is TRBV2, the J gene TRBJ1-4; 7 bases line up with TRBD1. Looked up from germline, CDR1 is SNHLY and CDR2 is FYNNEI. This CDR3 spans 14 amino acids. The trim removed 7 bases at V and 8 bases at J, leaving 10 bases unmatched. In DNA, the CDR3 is TGTGCCAGCACCAACAGGGGAGGACGCGAAAAACTGTTTTTT. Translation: CASTNRGGREKLFF.

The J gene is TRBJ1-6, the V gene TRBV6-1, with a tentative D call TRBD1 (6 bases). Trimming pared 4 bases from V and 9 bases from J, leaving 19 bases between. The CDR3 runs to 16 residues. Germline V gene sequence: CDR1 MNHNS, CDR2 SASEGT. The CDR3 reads CASSGGQNRPISPLHF. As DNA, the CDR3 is TGTGCCAGCAGTGGGGGACAAAACCGTCCGATTTCACCCCTCCACTTT.

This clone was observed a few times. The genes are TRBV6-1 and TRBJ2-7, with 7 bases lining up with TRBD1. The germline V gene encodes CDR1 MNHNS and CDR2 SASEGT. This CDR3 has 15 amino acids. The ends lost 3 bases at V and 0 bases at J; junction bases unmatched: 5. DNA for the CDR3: TGTGCCAGCAGTGATGGGGACAGTAGCTCCTACGAGCAGTACTTC. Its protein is CASSDGDSSSYEQYF.

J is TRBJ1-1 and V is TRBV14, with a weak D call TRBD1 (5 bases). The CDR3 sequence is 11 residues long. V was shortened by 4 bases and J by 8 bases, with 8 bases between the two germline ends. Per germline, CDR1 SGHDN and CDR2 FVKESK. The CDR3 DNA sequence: TGTGCCAGCAGCCCGGGGGGAGAAGCTTTCTTT. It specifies CASSPGGEAFF. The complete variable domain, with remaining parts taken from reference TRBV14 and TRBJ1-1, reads EAGVTQFPSHSVIEKGQTVTLRCDPISGHDNLYWYRRVMGKEIKFLLHFVKESKQDESGMPNNRFLAERTGGTYSTLKVQPAELEDSGVYFCASSPGGEAFFGQGTRLTVV.

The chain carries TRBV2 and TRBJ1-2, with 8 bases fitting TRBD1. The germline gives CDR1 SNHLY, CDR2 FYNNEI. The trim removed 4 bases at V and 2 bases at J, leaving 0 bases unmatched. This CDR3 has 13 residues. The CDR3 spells CASSGTGNYGYTF. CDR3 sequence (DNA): TGTGCCAGCAGTGGGACAGGGAACTATGGCTACACCTTC.

The CDR3 is CSVAETRQETQYF. CDR3 bases: TGCAGCGTTGCGGAAACTAGACAAGAGACCCAGTACTTC. This sequence joins TRBV29-1 and TRBJ2-5; D perhaps matches TRBD2 (5 bases). Germline V gene data show CDR1 as SQVTM and CDR2 as ANQGSEA. The V and J ends lost 4 bases and 2 bases respectively, with 11 bases between them. The CDR3 is made up of 13 amino acids.